This T cell receptor (beta chain) is drawn from a study of T cell changes during pregnancy in multiple sclerosis. Trimming cost V 5 bases and J 7 bases; bases outside gene matches: 14. The germline gives CDR1 PRHDT, CDR2 FYEKMQ (reference sequence). CDR3 length: 17 residues. The protocol was immunoSEQ multiplex PCR, while the TCRdb copy is restricted to in-frame clones and leaves out a portion. The data show approximately 50,000 clones, approximately 91% seen once. This specimen consisted of CD8+ T cells from peripheral blood mononuclear cells, obtained after pregnancy. The sequence derives from a female donor with multiple sclerosis, enrolled in a pregnancy study. V and J are TRBV13 and TRBJ1-4, with 9 bases fitting TRBD1. The chain's CDR3 is CASSTLTGGRVGEKLFF. CDR3 nucleotides: TGTGCCAGCAGCACCTTGACAGGGGGAAGGGTCGGTGAAAAACTGTTTTTT.